Sequencing of this T cell receptor beta chain was carried out in a study of cytomegalovirus exposure and HLA in healthy donors. This CDR3 spans 15 amino acids. V was shortened by 1 base and J by 5 bases, with 14 bases between the two germline ends. From germline, CDR1 is MGHRA and CDR2 YSYEKL. Vbeta (60) and Jbeta (13) primers were used in the PCR. Sequencing used immunoSEQ multiplex PCR; TCRdb keeps in-frame clones, though not all of them. Here the sample spans about 140,000 clones, approximately 91% being singletons. Study-level results: Reportedly, HLA-A and HLA-B alleles of most subjects were accurately predicted from TCR beta.

Of note for this clone: Antigen specificity is unknown.

The sequenced material came from PBMCs. This clonotype was sampled from a woman in her thirties or forties in good health and CMV-seronegative. The V and J genes are TRBV4-1 and TRBJ1-1; perhaps TRBD1 as D (6 bases). The CDR3 nucleotides are TGCGCCAGCAGCCAAGCGTGGCAGGGGATGACTGAAGCTTTCTTT. Translated, it gives CASSQAWQGMTEAFF.